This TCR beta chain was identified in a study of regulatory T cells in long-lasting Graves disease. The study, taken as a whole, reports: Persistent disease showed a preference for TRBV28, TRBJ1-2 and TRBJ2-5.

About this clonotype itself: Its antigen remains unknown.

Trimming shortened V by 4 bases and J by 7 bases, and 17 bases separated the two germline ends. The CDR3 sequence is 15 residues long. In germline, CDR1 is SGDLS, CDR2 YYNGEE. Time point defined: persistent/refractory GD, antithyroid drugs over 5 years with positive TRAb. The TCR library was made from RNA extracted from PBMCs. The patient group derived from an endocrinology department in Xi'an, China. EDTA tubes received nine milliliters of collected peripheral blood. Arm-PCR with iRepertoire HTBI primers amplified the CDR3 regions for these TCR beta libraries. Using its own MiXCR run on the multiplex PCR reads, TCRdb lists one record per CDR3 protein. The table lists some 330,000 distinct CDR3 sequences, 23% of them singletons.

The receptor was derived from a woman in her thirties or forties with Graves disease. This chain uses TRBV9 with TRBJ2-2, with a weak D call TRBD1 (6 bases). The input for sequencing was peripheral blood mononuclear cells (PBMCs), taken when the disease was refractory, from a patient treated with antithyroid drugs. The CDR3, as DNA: TGTGCCAGCAGCCCCTCAGGGGAGACAAGCGGGGAGCTGTTTTTT. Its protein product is CASSPSGETSGELFF.